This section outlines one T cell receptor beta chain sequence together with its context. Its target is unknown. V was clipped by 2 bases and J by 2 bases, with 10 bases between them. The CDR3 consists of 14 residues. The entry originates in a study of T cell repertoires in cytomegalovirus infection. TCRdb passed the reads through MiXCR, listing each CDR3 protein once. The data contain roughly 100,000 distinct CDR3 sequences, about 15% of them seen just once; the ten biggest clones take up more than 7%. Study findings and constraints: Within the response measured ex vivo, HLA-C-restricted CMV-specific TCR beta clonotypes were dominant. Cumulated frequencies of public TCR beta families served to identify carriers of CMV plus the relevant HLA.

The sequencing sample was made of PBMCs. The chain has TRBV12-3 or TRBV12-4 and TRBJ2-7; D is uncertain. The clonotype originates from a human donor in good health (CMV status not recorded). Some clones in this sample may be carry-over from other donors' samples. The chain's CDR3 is CASSLNGPAYEQYF. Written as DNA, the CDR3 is TGTGCCAGCAGTTTAAATGGCCCTGCCTACGAGCAGTACTTC.